The T cell receptor beta chain described here comes from a study of post-analysis software for immune sequencing data. The CDR3 is 13 residues long. CDR1 is SGDLS, CDR2 YYNGEE, per germline. Trimming shortened V by 3 bases and J by 5 bases, and 12 bases separated the two germline ends. This clonotype appeared a few times. What it recognizes is unknown. Overall study results and limits: Roughly five TRBV segments occurring more often in patients than controls included TRBV5-6, TRBV5-1 and TRBV20-1.

The TCR beta cDNA libraries carried unique molecular identifiers. TCRdb processed the PCR reads anew with MiXCR; each CDR3 protein has one entry. Here the sample spans 750,000 to 950,000 distinct CDR3 sequences, roughly 50% being singletons. The specimen sequenced was blood. This receptor was taken from a girl aged 10 to 17 with multiple sclerosis. The chain has TRBV9 and TRBJ2-7, with no clear D. CDR3 nucleotide sequence: TGTGCCAGCAGCGCGCTCATTTCCCACGAGCAGTACTTC. Amino acid sequence: CASSALISHEQYF.